This T cell receptor (beta chain) was recovered during a study of beta chain features in type 1 diabetes. Overall study context: The study found patients and healthy donors alike in age, gender and cell yields. The study's findings and limits: Type 1 diabetes patients showed a moderate but significant shortening of TCRB CDR3s in all four CD4+ subsets.

As for this clone: Its target is not known.

Without exception, sorted populations had purity beyond 95%. Of the isolated RNA, all was reverse transcribed, and so the sequenced material was expressed TCRB transcripts. Sequencing was performed with immunoSEQ multiplex PCR; in TCRdb, only in-frame clones are kept and a portion is missing. The table records about 340,000 clones, approximately 9.9% of them present only once. Germline V gene sequence: CDR1 GTSNPN, CDR2 SVGIG (reference sequence). V shed 1 base and J shed 5 bases, with 11 bases lying between them. The CDR3 contains 13 residues. The TCR was taken from a man younger than 40 with type 1 diabetes. The chain uses TRBV30 and TRBJ2-5; D unclear. The specimen was central memory CD4+ T cells from blood. Here the CDR3 reads CAWSEVHGETQYF. CDR3 DNA: TGTGCCTGGAGTGAGGTACACGGGGAGACCCAGTACTTC.